Each of the 25 T cell receptor beta chains below was sequenced from the same sample in a study of T cells in Graves' hyperthyroidism and ophthalmopathy. RNA transcripts served as the template for amplifying TCR beta CDR3 regions. First-round RT-PCR targeting the TCR CDR3 was performed with the HTBI primer set. TCRdb reprocessed the multiplex PCR reads with MiXCR, giving one entry per CDR3 protein. The profile covers hundreds of thousands of distinct CDR3 sequences, with roughly 15% appearing a single time and roughly 4.3% taken by the ten largest. Sequencing was done on a sample of blood. These receptors originate from a woman in her forties with Graves' ophthalmopathy.

The chain combines TRBV7-9 with TRBJ1-2, with TRBD1 matching over 10 bases. The trim removed 6 bases at V and 5 bases at J, leaving 9 bases unmatched. Germline loops: CDR1 SEHNR, CDR2 FQNEAQ (reference sequence). The CDR3 length is 15 residues. CDR3 residues: CASSYRDRGPYGYTF. CDR3 DNA: TGTGCCAGCAGTTACCGGGACAGGGGCCCTTATGGCTACACCTTC.

This rearrangement joins TRBV5-6 to TRBJ2-4; 8 bases fit TRBD1. This CDR3 contains 18 residues. V lost 1 base to trimming and J lost 1 base; unmatched junction nucleotides: 10. Germline CDR1 SGHDT, CDR2 YYEEEE. The CDR3 spells CASSLSQQGETAKNIQYF. The CDR3 nucleotides read TGTGCCAGCAGCTTGTCCCAACAGGGGGAGACGGCCAAAAACATTCAGTACTTC.

There are many counts of this clonotype. The V and J genes are TRBV3-1 and TRBJ1-1; TRBD1 aligns across 9 bases. J gave up 8 bases and V 2 bases, and 9 bases lay outside the gene matches. The CDR3 sequence is 15 residues long. Germline CDR1 is LGHDT and CDR2 is YNNKEL (reference sequence). This CDR3 is CASSQMGPDRGEAFF. The CDR3 nucleotides are TGTGCCAGCAGCCAAATGGGTCCGGACAGGGGCGAAGCTTTCTTT.

This chain links TRBV24-1 with TRBJ2-1; 8 nucleotides align to TRBD1. There are 11 residues in the CDR3. Germline-derived CDR1 and CDR2 are KGHDR and SFDVKD. J gave up 13 bases and V 7 bases, and 5 bases lay outside the gene matches. DNA of the CDR3: TGTGCCACCAGACAGGACAGGGACCAGTTCTTC. This gives the protein CATRQDRDQFF.

This clonotype was seen repeatedly, ten times or more. The V gene is TRBV7-3, the J gene TRBJ2-5; 9 bases are a match to TRBD2. The CDR3 extends over 15 amino acids. Germline V gene data show CDR1 as SGHTA and CDR2 as FQGTGA. Trimming took 2 bases from V and 5 from J; bases not matched to a gene: 6. CDR3 region: CASSLAGGGTETQYF. The CDR3, as DNA: TGTGCCAGCAGCTTAGCGGGAGGGGGGACGGAGACCCAGTACTTC.

This chain links TRBV6-5 with TRBJ2-7; D gene uncertain. The CDR3 length is 16 residues. Germline V gene sequence: CDR1 MNHEY, CDR2 SVGAGI. V gave up 0 bases and J gave up 0 bases, with 12 bases separating them. In nucleotides, the CDR3 is TGTGCCAGCAGTTACTCACGGCTCCTGGGCTCCTACGAGCAGTACTTC. Its protein product is CASSYSRLLGSYEQYF.

This clonotype was detected ten times or more. The chain links TRBV20-1 to TRBJ1-1; 9 bases map to TRBD1. Germline V lookup: CDR1 DFQATT, CDR2 SNEGSKA (reference sequence). J gave up 1 base and V 6 bases, and 3 bases lay outside the gene matches. CDR3 length equals 13 residues. The CDR3 coding sequence is TGCAGTGCCCAGACAGGGGGGAACACTGAAGCTTTCTTT. It specifies CSAQTGGNTEAFF.

This clonotype was recorded a few times. The CDR3 reads CASSQVRTGQETQYF. Here the CDR3 DNA reads TGCGCCAGCAGCCAAGTCCGGACAGGTCAAGAGACCCAGTACTTC. The chain employs TRBV4-1 and TRBJ2-5; 7 positions match TRBD1. Germline V gives CDR1 MGHRA, CDR2 YSYEKL. The CDR3 has 15 amino acids. The V segment lost 1 base and the J segment 2 bases; nucleotides outside the gene matches: 4.

This clonotype was seen repeatedly, ten times or more. The chain has TRBV11-2 and TRBJ2-2; D could derive from TRBD1 or TRBD2 (6 bases each). V was pared by 4 bases and J by 0 bases, with 12 bases between. Germline loops: CDR1 SGHAT, CDR2 FQNNGV. The CDR3 extends over 16 amino acids. Here the CDR3 reads CASSWRDTSNTGELFF. The CDR3 nucleotides read TGTGCCAGCAGCTGGCGGGACACCTCGAACACCGGGGAGCTGTTTTTT.

This clonotype was observed many times. The chain carries TRBV29-1 and TRBJ2-2; D possibly corresponds to TRBD2 (5 bases). This CDR3 region has 13 residues. Trimming stripped 3 bases from V and 7 bases from J, with 12 bases between. Germline lookup yields CDR1 SQVTM and CDR2 ANQGSEA. CDR3 loop: CSVEWGVGGELFF. As DNA, the CDR3 is TGCAGCGTTGAGTGGGGAGTCGGCGGGGAGCTGTTTTTT.

This clonotype was recorded at least ten times. This sequence joins TRBV29-1 and TRBJ2-7; 7 bases agree with TRBD1. Germline V gene sequence: CDR1 SQVTM, CDR2 ANQGSEA. CDR3 size: 12 residues. V shed 4 bases and J 2 bases; nucleotides not matched to a gene: 2. The CDR3 DNA reads as TGCAGCGTTGCTGGGACAGCCTACGAGCAGTACTTC. It specifies CSVAGTAYEQYF.

The chain recombines TRBV9 with TRBJ2-2, with 7 bases lining up with TRBD1. Germline CDR1 is SGDLS and CDR2 is YYNGEE. The CDR3 extends over 17 amino acids. V lost 4 bases to trimming and J lost 1 base; unmatched junction nucleotides: 10. The CDR3 nucleotides read TGTGCCAGCAGCCCTCGGGCCTCAGGGGGGAACACCGGGGAGCTGTTTTTT. It is translated as CASSPRASGGNTGELFF.

This clonotype was seen repeatedly, ten times or more. V usage is TRBV19 and J usage is TRBJ1-1, with D uncertain. V was clipped by 7 bases and J by 3 bases, with 15 bases between them. Germline V gene lookup returns CDR1 LNHDA and CDR2 SQIVND (reference sequence). The CDR3 runs 14 residues. CDR3 sequence: CASNAADEDTEAFF. CDR3 coding DNA: TGTGCCAGTAATGCGGCGGATGAGGACACTGAAGCTTTCTTT.

The chain uses TRBV19 and TRBJ2-7, with unresolved D. V was trimmed by 4 bases and J by 8 bases, leaving 15 bases between them. Germline CDR1 LNHDA, CDR2 SQIVND (reference sequence). The CDR3 sequence is 13 residues long. The CDR3 bases are TGTGCCAGTAGTAAAGGACCATCCCTGCAGCAGTACTTC. This encodes CASSKGPSLQQYF.

This clonotype was counted ten times or more. The chain uses TRBV10-3 and TRBJ2-5; D is unresolved. This CDR3 region has 13 residues. Trimming pared 4 bases from V and 9 bases from J, leaving 15 bases between. From germline, CDR1 is ENHRY and CDR2 SYGVKD. CDR3 residues: CAISVDGPGAQYF. The DNA for the CDR3 is TGTGCCATCAGTGTTGACGGTCCTGGGGCCCAGTACTTC.

This clonotype was recorded at least ten times. J is TRBJ2-7 and V is TRBV11-2, with 12 bases that match TRBD2. The CDR3 is 14 amino acids. Looked up from germline, CDR1 is SGHAT and CDR2 is FQNNGV. V lost 5 bases and J lost 8; bases outside the gene matches: 7. CDR3 in DNA: TGTGCCAGCAGCGGACTAGCGGGAAGTAGCAAGCAGTACTTC. Residues: CASSGLAGSSKQYF.

This clonotype has ten or more counts. Without the conserved terminal phenylalanine or tryptophan, this CDR3 likely stems from a read error. The CDR3 here is CASRDNMNTEAFS. CDR3 coding DNA: TGTGCCAGCAGGGACAACATGAACACTGAAGCTTTCTCT. The J gene is TRBJ1-1, the V gene TRBV12-3 or TRBV12-4; D perhaps matches TRBD1 (5 bases). The CDR3 has 13 amino acids. V lost 6 bases to trimming and J lost 0 bases, with 8 bases between them.

The chain uses TRBV7-8 and TRBJ2-3; 10 nucleotides agree with TRBD2. Per germline, CDR1 SGHVS and CDR2 FQNEAQ. This CDR3 spans 16 amino acids. Trimming took 0 bases from V and 4 from J; bases not matched to a gene: 4. The CDR3 reads CASSLARTSGSDTQYF. CDR3 nucleotide sequence: TGTGCCAGCAGCTTAGCGAGGACTAGCGGATCAGATACGCAGTATTTT.

This clonotype appeared many times. The CDR3 DNA sequence: TGCGCCAGCAGGGAACGGACTAGCGGGAATTACGAGCAGTACTTC. This sequence encodes CASRERTSGNYEQYF. The V and J genes are TRBV5-1 and TRBJ2-7; TRBD2 aligns across 12 bases. The ends lost 5 bases at V and 4 bases at J; junction bases unmatched: 7. The CDR3 is made up of 15 amino acids. The V gene's germline CDR1 is SGHRS and CDR2 YFSETQ.

This clonotype was counted ten times or more. A junction end diverges from the germline sequence, so it may reflect a read error. V is TRBV25-1 and J is TRBJ1-1; D is unresolved. This CDR3 contains 13 residues. Germline loops: CDR1 MGHDK, CDR2 SYGVNS. The CDR3 bases are TGTGCCAGCAGTGAATACTCAAGCACTCAAGCTTTCTTT. It translates to CASSEYSSTQAFF.

In its sample, this clonotype was seen many times. The J gene is TRBJ1-1, the V gene TRBV29-1; D unclear. The CDR3 is 12 residues long. Germline loops: CDR1 SQVTM, CDR2 ANQGSEA. The V end lost 4 bases, the J end lost 0 bases, and 6 bases lay between the germline ends. Here the CDR3 reads CSVVLMNTEAFF. The CDR3, as DNA: TGCAGCGTTGTTCTGATGAACACTGAAGCTTTCTTT.

This clonotype has a handful of counts. This chain joins TRBV7-6 and TRBJ2-5; D possibly corresponds to TRBD1 (6 bases). The CDR3 length is 16 residues. CDR1 and CDR2 from the germline V gene are SGHVS and FNYEAQ. V lost 5 bases and J 1 base, leaving 17 bases between the germline ends. The CDR3 nucleotides are TGTGCCAGCAGCATTACCGGACAGCTCACCCAAGAGACCCAGTACTTC. This codes for CASSITGQLTQETQYF.

The table lists this clonotype with a few counts. The chain recombines TRBV11-2 with TRBJ2-7; 13 nucleotides agree with TRBD2. Looked up from germline, CDR1 is SGHAT and CDR2 is FQNNGV. CDR3 size: 16 residues. The ends lost 5 bases at V and 0 bases at J; junction bases unmatched: 4. DNA for the CDR3: TGTGCCAGCAGCACGGGACTAGCGGGATACTCCTACGAGCAGTACTTC. This sequence encodes CASSTGLAGYSYEQYF.

The chain is built from TRBV7-3 and TRBJ2-7, with D maybe TRBD2 (6 bases). Trimming pared 3 bases from V and 6 bases from J, leaving 12 bases between. Germline loops: CDR1 SGHTA, CDR2 FQGTGA. The CDR3 contains 13 residues. This CDR3 is CASSLARDSEQYF. In nucleotides, the CDR3 is TGTGCCAGCAGCTTGGCGCGGGATAGCGAGCAGTACTTC.

This clonotype occurred many times. This chain connects TRBV28 to TRBJ2-7; 11 positions agree with TRBD2. Germline V gene data show CDR1 as MDHEN and CDR2 as SYDVKM. V was pared by 7 bases and J by 1 base, with 15 bases of the junction left unmatched. This CDR3 has 18 amino acids. The CDR3 loop is CASISSGPLAGGSYEQYF. CDR3 sequence (DNA): TGTGCCAGCATCAGTTCTGGCCCTCTAGCGGGAGGTTCCTACGAGCAGTACTTC.